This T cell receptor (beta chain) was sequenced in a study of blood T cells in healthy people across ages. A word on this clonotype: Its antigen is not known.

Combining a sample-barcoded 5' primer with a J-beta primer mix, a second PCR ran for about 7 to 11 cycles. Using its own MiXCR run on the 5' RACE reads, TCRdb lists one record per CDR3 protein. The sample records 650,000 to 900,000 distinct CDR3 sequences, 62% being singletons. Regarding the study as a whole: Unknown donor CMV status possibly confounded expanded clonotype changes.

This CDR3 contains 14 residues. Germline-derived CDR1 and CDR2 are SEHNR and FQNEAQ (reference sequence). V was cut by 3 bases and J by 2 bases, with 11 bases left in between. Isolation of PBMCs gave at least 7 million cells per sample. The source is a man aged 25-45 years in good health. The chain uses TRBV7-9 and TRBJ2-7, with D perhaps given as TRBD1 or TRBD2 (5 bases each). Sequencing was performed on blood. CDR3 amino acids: CASSLPRDPYEQYF. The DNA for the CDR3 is TGTGCCAGCAGCTTGCCCAGGGACCCCTACGAGCAGTACTTC.